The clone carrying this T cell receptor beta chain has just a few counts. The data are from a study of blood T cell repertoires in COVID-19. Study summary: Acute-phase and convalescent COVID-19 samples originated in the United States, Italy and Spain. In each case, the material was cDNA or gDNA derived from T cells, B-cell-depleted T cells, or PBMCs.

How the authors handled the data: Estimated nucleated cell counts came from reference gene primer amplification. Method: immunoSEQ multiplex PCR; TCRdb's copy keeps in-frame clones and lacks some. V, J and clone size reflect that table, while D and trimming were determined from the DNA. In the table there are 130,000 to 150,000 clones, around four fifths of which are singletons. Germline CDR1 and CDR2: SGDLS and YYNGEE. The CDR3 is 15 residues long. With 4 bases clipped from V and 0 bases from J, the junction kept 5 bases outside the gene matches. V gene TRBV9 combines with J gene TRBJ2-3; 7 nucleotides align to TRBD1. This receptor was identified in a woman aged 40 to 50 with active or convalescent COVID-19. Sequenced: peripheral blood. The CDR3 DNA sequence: TGTGCCAGCAGCTTAGGGACAGTGAGCACAGATACGCAGTATTTT. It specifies CASSLGTVSTDTQYF.